This T cell receptor beta chain was identified in a study of molecular identifiers for immune sequencing clone quantification. Study-level information: Replicate RNA from roughly 20,000 or 100,000 naive CD8 T cells formed five aliquots; four were sequenced.

TCRdb reprocessed the PCR reads with MiXCR, giving one entry per CDR3 protein. The sample yields 60,000 to 80,000 distinct CDR3 sequences, approximately 17% seen once. This clonotype was seen many times. V dropped 4 bases and J dropped 1 base, with 13 bases sitting between them. CDR1 and CDR2 from the germline V gene are SQVTM and ANQGSEA. The length of the CDR3 is 14 residues. Naive CD8 T cells were sorted as CD8+CD4-CCR7+CD45RA+. This receptor was taken from a human donor in good health. Some libraries in this study had Jurkat cell RNA spiked in. The chain has TRBV29-1 and TRBJ1-1, with D possibly TRBD1 on 6 matching bases. The sample was naive CD8+ T cells from blood, with Jurkat cell RNA spiked in. This sample's subset: FACS-sorted CD8+CD4-CCR7+CD45RA+ naive T cells. CDR3: CSVGPGQTNTEAFF. The CDR3 region has the DNA TGCAGCGTTGGACCTGGACAGACGAACACTGAAGCTTTCTTT.